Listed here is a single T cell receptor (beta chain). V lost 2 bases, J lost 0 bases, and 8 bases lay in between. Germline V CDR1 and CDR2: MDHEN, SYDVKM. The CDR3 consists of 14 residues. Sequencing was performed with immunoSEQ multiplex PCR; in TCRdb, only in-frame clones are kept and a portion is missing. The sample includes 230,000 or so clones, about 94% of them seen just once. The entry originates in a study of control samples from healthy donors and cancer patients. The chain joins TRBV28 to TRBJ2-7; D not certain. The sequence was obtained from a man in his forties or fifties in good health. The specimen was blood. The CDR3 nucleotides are TGTGCCAGCAGTTTACGCCGGAGCTCCTACGAGCAGTACTTC. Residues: CASSLRRSSYEQYF.